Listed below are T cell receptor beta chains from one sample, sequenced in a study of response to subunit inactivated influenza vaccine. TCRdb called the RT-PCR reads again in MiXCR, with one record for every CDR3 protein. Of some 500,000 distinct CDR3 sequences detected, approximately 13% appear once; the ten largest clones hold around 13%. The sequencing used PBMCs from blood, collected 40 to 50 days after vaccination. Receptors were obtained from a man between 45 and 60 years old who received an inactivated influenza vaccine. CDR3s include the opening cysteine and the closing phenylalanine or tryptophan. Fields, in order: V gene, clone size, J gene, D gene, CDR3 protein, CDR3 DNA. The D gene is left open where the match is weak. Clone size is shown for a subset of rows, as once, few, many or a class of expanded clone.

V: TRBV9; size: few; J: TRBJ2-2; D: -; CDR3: CASSEVFTGELFF; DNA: TGTGCCAGCAGCGAAGTCTTCACCGGGGAGCTGTTTTTT
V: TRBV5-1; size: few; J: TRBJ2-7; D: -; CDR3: CASSLEGSGEQYF; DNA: TGCGCCAGCAGCTTGGAGGGCAGCGGCGAGCAGTACTTC
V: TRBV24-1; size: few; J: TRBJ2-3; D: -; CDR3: CATSDLPGTDTQYF; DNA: TGTGCCACCAGTGATTTGCCGGGAACAGATACGCAGTATTTT
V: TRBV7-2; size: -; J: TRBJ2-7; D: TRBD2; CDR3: CASSIGVAGLKRFQVVRYEQYF; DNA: TGTGCCAGCAGCATCGGGGTAGCGGGACTGAAAAGGTTTCAAGTCGTTAGATACGAGCAGTACTTC
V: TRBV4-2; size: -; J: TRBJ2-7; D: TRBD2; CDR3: CASRRLAGEYEQYF; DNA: TGTGCCAGCAGACGACTAGCGGGAGAATACGAGCAGTACTTC
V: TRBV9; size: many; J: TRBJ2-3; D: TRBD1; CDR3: CASSATGGPTDTQYF; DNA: TGTGCCAGCAGCGCGACAGGGGGACCCACAGATACGCAGTATTTT
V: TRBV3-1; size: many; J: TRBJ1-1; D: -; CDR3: CASSQGWGDTEAFF; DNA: TGTGCCAGCAGCCAAGGTTGGGGGGACACTGAAGCTTTCTTT
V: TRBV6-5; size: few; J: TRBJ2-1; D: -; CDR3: CASSSPRVRYNEQFF; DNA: TGTGCCAGCAGTTCCCCCAGAGTCAGGTACAATGAGCAGTTCTTC
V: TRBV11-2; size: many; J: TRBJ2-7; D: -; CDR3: CASSLDHGAYEQYF; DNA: TGTGCCAGCAGCTTAGATCATGGAGCCTACGAGCAGTACTTC
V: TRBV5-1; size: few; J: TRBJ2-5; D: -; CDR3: CASSLAGLFEETQYF; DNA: TGCGCCAGCAGCTTGGCGGGACTCTTTGAGGAGACCCAGTACTTC
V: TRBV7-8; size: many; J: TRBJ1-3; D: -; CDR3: CASSLGTTGNTIYF; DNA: TGTGCCAGCAGCTTAGGAACTACTGGAAACACCATATATTTT
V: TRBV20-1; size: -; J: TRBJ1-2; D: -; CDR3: CSARPGASGYTF; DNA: TGCAGTGCTAGACCGGGGGCATCTGGCTACACCTTC
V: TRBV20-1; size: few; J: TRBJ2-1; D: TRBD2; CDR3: CSAYAGGRGEQFF; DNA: TGCAGTGCTTACGCGGGGGGGCGAGGTGAGCAGTTCTTC
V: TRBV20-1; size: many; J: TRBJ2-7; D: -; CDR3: CSARDPNSGSYEQYF; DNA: TGCAGTGCTAGAGATCCTAATAGCGGCTCCTACGAGCAGTACTTC
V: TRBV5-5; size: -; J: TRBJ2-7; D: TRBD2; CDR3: CASSLAGVAGRYEQYF; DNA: TGTGCCAGCAGCTTGGCCGGGGTAGCGGGAAGGTACGAGCAGTACTTC
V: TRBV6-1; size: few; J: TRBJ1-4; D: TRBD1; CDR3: CASSSGTGGGEKLFF; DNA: TGTGCCAGCAGCTCCGGGACAGGGGGCGGTGAAAAACTGTTTTTT
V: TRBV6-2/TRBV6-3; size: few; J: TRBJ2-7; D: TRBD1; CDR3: CASSYWTGTAYEQYF; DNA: TGTGCCAGCAGTTATTGGACCGGGACAGCCTACGAGCAGTACTTC
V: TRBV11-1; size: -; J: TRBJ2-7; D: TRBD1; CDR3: CASSGRQGKTYERYF; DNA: TGTGCCAGCAGCGGAAGACAGGGGAAAACCTACGAGCGGTACTTC
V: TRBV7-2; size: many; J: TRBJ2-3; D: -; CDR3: CASSANTDTQYF; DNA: TGTGCCAGCAGCGCAAACACAGATACGCAGTATTTT
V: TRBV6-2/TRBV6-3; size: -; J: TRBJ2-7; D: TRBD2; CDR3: CASRHPSLAGAYEQYF; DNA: TGTGCCAGCAGACACCCTTCACTAGCGGGGGCCTACGAGCAGTACTTC
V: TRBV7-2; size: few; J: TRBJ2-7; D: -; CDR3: CASSSQTGHEQYF; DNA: TGTGCCAGCAGCTCCCAGACGGGCCACGAGCAGTACTTC
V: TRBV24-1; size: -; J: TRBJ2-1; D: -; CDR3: CATSGATYNEQFF; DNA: TGTGCCACCAGTGGCGCAACTTATAATGAGCAGTTCTTC
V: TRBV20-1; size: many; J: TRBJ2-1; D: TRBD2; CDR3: CSARGGTSGSSYNEQFF; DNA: TGCAGTGCTAGAGGCGGGACTAGCGGGAGTTCCTACAATGAGCAGTTCTTC
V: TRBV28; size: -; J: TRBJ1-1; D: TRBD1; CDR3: CASSLWTGINTEAFF; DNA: TGTGCCAGCAGTTTATGGACAGGGATAAACACTGAAGCTTTCTTT
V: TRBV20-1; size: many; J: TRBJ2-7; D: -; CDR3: CSAREYGRSYEQYF; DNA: TGCAGTGCTAGAGAGTACGGCAGATCCTACGAGCAGTACTTC
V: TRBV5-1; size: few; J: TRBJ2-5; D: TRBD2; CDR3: CASSGTSGRQETQYF; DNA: TGCGCCAGCAGCGGGACTAGCGGAAGACAAGAGACCCAGTACTTC
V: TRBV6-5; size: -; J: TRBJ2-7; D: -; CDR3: CASSYSRDGSSYEQYF; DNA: TGTGCCAGCAGTTACTCGAGGGACGGCAGCTCCTACGAGCAGTACTTC
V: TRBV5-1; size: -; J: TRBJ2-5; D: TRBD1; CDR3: CASSFGQGIETQYF; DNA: TGCGCCAGCAGCTTCGGACAGGGGATAGAGACCCAGTACTTC
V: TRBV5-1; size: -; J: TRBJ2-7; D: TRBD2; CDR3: CASSLAGGESEQYF; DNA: TGCGCCAGCAGCCTAGCGGGAGGGGAATCCGAGCAGTACTTC
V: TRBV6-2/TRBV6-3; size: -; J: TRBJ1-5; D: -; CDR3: CASSYSSSRRNQPQHF; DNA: TGTGCCAGCAGTTACTCGAGTTCCCGGAGGAATCAGCCCCAGCATTTT
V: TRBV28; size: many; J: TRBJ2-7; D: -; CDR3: CASSPAYIGPDEQYF; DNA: TGTGCCAGCAGTCCAGCATATATCGGCCCCGACGAGCAGTACTTC
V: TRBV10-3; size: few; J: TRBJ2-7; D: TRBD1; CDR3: CAITTGISSEQYF; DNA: TGTGCCATCACGACAGGGATAAGTTCCGAGCAGTACTTC